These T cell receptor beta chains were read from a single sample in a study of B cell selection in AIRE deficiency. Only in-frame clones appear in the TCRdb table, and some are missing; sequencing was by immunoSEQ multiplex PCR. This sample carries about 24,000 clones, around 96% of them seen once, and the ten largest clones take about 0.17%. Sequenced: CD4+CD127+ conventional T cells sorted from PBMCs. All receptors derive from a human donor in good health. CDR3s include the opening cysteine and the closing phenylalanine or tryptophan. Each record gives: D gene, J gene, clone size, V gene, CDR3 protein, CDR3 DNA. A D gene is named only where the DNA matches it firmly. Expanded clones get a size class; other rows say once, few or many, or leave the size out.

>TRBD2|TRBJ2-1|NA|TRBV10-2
CASMDGTSGFDEQFF
TGCGCCAGCATGGACGGGACTAGCGGTTTCGATGAGCAGTTCTTC
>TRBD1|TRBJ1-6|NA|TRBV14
CASSQWDRANSPLHF
TGTGCCAGCAGCCAATGGGACAGGGCTAATTCACCCCTCCACTTT
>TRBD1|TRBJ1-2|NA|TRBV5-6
CASSRGQPSYGYTF
TGTGCCAGCAGCAGGGGACAGCCCTCCTATGGCTACACCTTC
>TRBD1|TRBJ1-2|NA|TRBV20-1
CSLDRGYGYTF
TGCAGCCTAGACAGGGGTTATGGCTACACCTTC
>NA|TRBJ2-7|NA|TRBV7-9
CASSSRGSEQYF
TGTGCCAGCAGCTCAAGGGGTTCCGAGCAGTACTTC
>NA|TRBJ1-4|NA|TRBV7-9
CASSLGGARANEKLFF
TGTGCCAGCAGCTTAGGGGGGGCAAGGGCTAATGAAAAACTGTTTTTT
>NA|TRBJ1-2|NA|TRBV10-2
CASSVGGPGGYTF
TGCGCCAGCAGTGTGGGCGGTCCGGGAGGCTACACCTTC
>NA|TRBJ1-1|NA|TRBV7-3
CASSLNVYTEAFF
TGTGCCAGCAGCTTAAACGTTTACACTGAAGCTTTCTTT
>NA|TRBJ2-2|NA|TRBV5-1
CASSAGPPLVGELFF
TGCGCCAGCAGCGCGGGACCGCCTTTAGTCGGGGAGCTGTTTTTT
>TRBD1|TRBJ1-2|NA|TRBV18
CASSTGQGFYGYTF
TGTGCCAGCTCAACGGGACAGGGCTTCTATGGCTACACCTTC
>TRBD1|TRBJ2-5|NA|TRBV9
CASSGDRGHQETQYF
TGTGCCAGCAGCGGGGACAGGGGGCATCAAGAGACCCAGTACTTC
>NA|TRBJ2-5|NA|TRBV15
CATSRDGETQYF
TGTGCCACCAGCAGAGATGGGGAGACCCAGTACTTC
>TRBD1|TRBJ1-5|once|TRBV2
CASSQTGFKQPQHF
TGTGCCAGCAGTCAGACAGGGTTCAAACAGCCCCAGCATTTT
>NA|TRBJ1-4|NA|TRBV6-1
CASQVRGFGEKLFF
TGTGCCAGCCAGGTCCGGGGCTTCGGTGAAAAACTGTTTTTT
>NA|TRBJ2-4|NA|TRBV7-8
CASSSETREEPLAKNIQYF
TGTGCCAGCAGCTCAGAGACTAGGGAGGAGCCCTTAGCCAAAAACATTCAGTACTTC
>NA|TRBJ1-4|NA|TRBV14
CASSRQVGNEKLFF
TGTGCCAGCAGCCGCCAGGTGGGTAATGAAAAACTGTTTTTT
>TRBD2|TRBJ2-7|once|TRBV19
CASSSGGPYEQYF
TGTGCCAGCTCTAGCGGGGGGCCCTACGAGCAGTACTTC
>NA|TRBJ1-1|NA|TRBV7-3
CASSPSRRDGTEAFF
TGTGCCAGCAGCCCCTCACGCAGGGATGGAACTGAAGCTTTCTTT
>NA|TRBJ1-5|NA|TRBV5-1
CASSLALGRRREYSNQPQHF
TGCGCCAGCAGCTTGGCTTTGGGGCGGAGGAGGGAATATAGCAATCAGCCCCAGCATTTT
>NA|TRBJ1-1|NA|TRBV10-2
CASLTPGTTEAFF
TGCGCCAGCCTAACCCCGGGGACCACTGAAGCTTTCTTT
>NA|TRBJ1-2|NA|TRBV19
CASSIGARGGYTF
TGTGCCAGTAGTATAGGAGCCAGAGGTGGCTACACCTTC
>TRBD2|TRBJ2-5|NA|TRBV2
CASRPTSGGTGETQYF
TGTGCCAGCAGGCCAACTAGCGGGGGGACCGGGGAGACCCAGTACTTC